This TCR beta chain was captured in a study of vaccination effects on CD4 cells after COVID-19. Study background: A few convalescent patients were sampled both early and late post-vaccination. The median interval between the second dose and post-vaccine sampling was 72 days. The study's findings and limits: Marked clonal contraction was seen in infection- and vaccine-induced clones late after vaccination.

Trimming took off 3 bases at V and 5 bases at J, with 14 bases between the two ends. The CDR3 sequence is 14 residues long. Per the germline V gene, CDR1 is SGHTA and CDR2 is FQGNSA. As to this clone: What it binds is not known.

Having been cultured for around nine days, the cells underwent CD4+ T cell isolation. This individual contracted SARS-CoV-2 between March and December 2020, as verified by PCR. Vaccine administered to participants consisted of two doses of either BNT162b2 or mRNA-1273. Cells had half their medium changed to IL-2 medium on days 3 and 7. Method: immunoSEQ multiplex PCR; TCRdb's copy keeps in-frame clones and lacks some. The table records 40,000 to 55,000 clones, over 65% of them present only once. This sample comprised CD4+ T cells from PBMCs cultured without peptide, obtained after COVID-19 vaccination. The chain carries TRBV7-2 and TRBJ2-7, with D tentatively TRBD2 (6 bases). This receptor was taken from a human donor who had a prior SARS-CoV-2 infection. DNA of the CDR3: TGTGCCAGCAGCTTTGGGTGGGGGGTTAACGAGCAGTACTTC. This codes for CASSFGWGVNEQYF.